This T cell receptor beta chain was obtained from a study of CD8 T cells in ankylosing spondylitis. Many counts were recorded for this clonotype. TCRdb reprocessed the 5' RACE reads via MiXCR and lists one record per CDR3 protein. The sample carries about 160,000 distinct CDR3 sequences, around 18% recorded once. J lost 4 bases, V lost 3 bases, and 2 bases had no gene match. The length of the CDR3 is 13 residues. The germline gives CDR1 LNHDA, CDR2 SQIVND (reference sequence). The genes are TRBV19 and TRBJ1-2; 7 bases are shared with TRBD1. Sequencing was carried out using blood, either unsorted or a sorted T cell fraction (not recorded which). The sequence came from a male donor with ankylosing spondylitis or in good health (not recorded which). CDR3 DNA: TGTGCCAGTAGTATCGGACAGGTCTATGGCTACACCTTC. Its protein product is CASSIGQVYGYTF.